A single sample gave rise to the 18 T cell receptor beta chains below, sequenced in a study of radiotherapy plus CTLA-4 blockade in lung cancer. Data came from immunoSEQ multiplex PCR; TCRdb stores just in-frame clones and leaves some out. Of tens of thousands of clones in the sample, 72% were seen once. Sequenced here: peripheral blood, sampled from a patient treated with radiotherapy plus ipilimumab. Receptors originate from a human donor with non-small cell lung cancer that progressed on radiotherapy plus ipilimumab.

V and J are TRBV1 and TRBJ1-1; the D call in the table, TRBD1, was not verified against the DNA. TRBV1 is a documented pseudogene. This CDR3 spans 15 amino acids. In DNA form, the CDR3 reads TGCACCAGCAGCCAAGGGGGACAGCCGAACACTGAAGCTTTCTTT. Translating it yields CTSSQGGQPNTEAFF.

This clone turned up a few times. The chain combines TRBV19 with TRBJ1-2, with 8 bases aligning to TRBD1. The germline V gene has CDR1 LNHDA and CDR2 SQIVND (reference sequence). The CDR3 loop spans 16 amino acids. V shed 6 bases and J 6 bases; nucleotides not matched to a gene: 15. In DNA, the CDR3 is TGTGCCAGTAGCTGGTACCGGGACAGGACACCTAATGGCTACACCTTC. This encodes CASSWYRDRTPNGYTF.

The chain joins TRBV5-1 to TRBJ2-2; 9 bases match TRBD1. V lost 1 base, J lost 6 bases, and 4 bases stayed unmatched. Germline lookup yields CDR1 SGHRS and CDR2 YFSETQ. The CDR3 runs to 15 residues. The CDR3 DNA is TGCGCCAGCAGCTTGAGGACAGGGGACCCCGGGGAGCTGTTTTTT. It translates to CASSLRTGDPGELFF.

J is TRBJ1-1 and V is TRBV2, with TRBD1 matching over 10 bases. Germline CDR1 reads SNHLY; CDR2 reads FYNNEI. With 7 bases clipped from V and 5 bases from J, the junction kept 4 bases outside the gene matches. This CDR3 has 13 residues. CDR3 in amino acids: CASMPGQGTEAFF. The CDR3 nucleotides are TGTGCCAGCATGCCGGGACAGGGGACTGAAGCTTTCTTT.

The chain carries TRBV5-6 and TRBJ2-5, with D maybe TRBD2 (6 bases). This CDR3 has 15 residues. From germline, CDR1 is SGHDT and CDR2 YYEEEE. Trimming removed 6 bases from V and 1 base from J, with 16 bases in between. The CDR3 coding sequence is TGTGCCAGCATCTCAAACCTAGCGACCCAAGAGACCCAGTACTTC. Protein: CASISNLATQETQYF.

The CDR3 loop reads CASSYAQGANIQYF. The CDR3 region has the DNA TGTGCCAGCAGTTATGCACAGGGGGCCAACATTCAGTACTTC. This sequence joins TRBV6-5 and TRBJ2-4; TRBD1 agrees at 9 bases. The CDR3 consists of 14 residues. Germline V lookup: CDR1 MNHEY, CDR2 SVGAGI. V was pared by 3 bases and J by 7 bases, with 4 bases of the junction left unmatched.

This clone was seen only a few times. The chain has TRBV9 and TRBJ1-3; possible D gene TRBD1, 5 bases. Germline CDR1 is SGDLS and CDR2 is YYNGEE. The CDR3 length is 16 residues. Trimming stripped 5 bases from V and 1 base from J, with 16 bases between. This CDR3 reads CASSHASGGSGNTIYF. For the CDR3, the DNA is TGTGCCAGCAGTCACGCTTCTGGGGGATCTGGAAACACCATATATTTT.

This clone was counted a single time. The chain uses TRBV6-5 and TRBJ2-7; no reliable D call. Looked up from germline, CDR1 is MNHEY and CDR2 is SVGAGI. V lost 6 bases and J 1 base, leaving 10 bases between the germline ends. The CDR3 contains 13 residues. CDR3: CASSSTDSYEQYF. CDR3 bases: TGTGCCAGCAGCAGTACTGATTCCTACGAGCAGTACTTC.

The chain links TRBV5-6 to TRBJ1-2; no reliable D call. Germline-derived CDR1 and CDR2 are SGHDT and YYEEEE. This CDR3 region has 13 residues. Trimming took off 0 bases at V and 6 bases at J, with 9 bases between the two ends. The CDR3 reads CASSLANGDGYTF. The CDR3 coding sequence is TGTGCCAGCAGCTTGGCCAACGGAGATGGCTACACCTTC.

This chain joins TRBV19 and TRBJ2-3; no definite D call. The CDR3 consists of 13 residues. Germline V lookup: CDR1 LNHDA, CDR2 SQIVND (reference sequence). V was trimmed by 5 bases and J by 5 bases, leaving 11 bases between them. The CDR3 region is CASSPRARDTQYF. DNA for the CDR3: TGTGCCAGTAGTCCCCGGGCCCGAGATACGCAGTATTTT.

The chain is built from TRBV2 and TRBJ1-5, with D perhaps TRBD1 (6 bases). The length of the CDR3 is 15 residues. The V gene's germline CDR1 is SNHLY and CDR2 FYNNEI. V was clipped by 5 bases and J by 1 base, with 12 bases between them. Here the CDR3 reads CASSRPGASNQPQHF. The CDR3, as DNA: TGTGCCAGCAGTAGGCCGGGGGCGAGCAATCAGCCCCAGCATTTT.

The chain combines TRBV5-1 with TRBJ2-3; D is unclear. CDR3 length: 18 residues. Deletions cut 1 base from V and 0 bases from J, with 18 bases between. CDR1 SGHRS and CDR2 YFSETQ come from the germline V gene. CDR3: CASSLTSFGFASTDTQYF. In DNA form, the CDR3 reads TGCGCCAGCAGCTTGACTTCTTTCGGCTTCGCTAGCACAGATACGCAGTATTTT.

A single count supports this clone. This rearrangement joins TRBV2 to TRBJ1-1; 7 bases match TRBD1. CDR1 and CDR2 (germline): SNHLY, FYNNEI. CDR3 length: 15 amino acids. After removal of 6 bases from V and 4 bases from J, the junction contained 11 bases not matched to a gene. The CDR3 region is CASRGQGGAGTEAFF. As DNA, the CDR3 is TGTGCCAGCAGGGGCCAGGGGGGAGCGGGCACTGAAGCTTTCTTT.

The table lists this clone with a few counts. The chain combines TRBV27 with TRBJ1-5; TRBD1 might be the D (5 bases). The V end was cut by 2 bases, the J end by 2 bases, with 7 bases between. The germline V gene encodes CDR1 MNHEY and CDR2 SMNVEV (reference sequence). The CDR3 loop spans 14 amino acids. CDR3 nucleotide sequence: TGTGCCAGCAGTTTACAGGGTGGCAATCAGCCCCAGCATTTT. This sequence encodes CASSLQGGNQPQHF.

J is TRBJ2-2 and V is TRBV6-8; D is perhaps TRBD2 (5 bases). Trimming removed 2 bases at V and 3 bases at J, with 10 bases between. Germline V gives CDR1 MNHGY, CDR2 SAAAGT. CDR3 length equals 15 residues. The CDR3 nucleotides are TGTGCCAGCAGTTACGTTCGGACTTACACCGGGGAGCTGTTTTTT. Translated: CASSYVRTYTGELFF.

CDR3 in DNA: TGTGCCAGCAGTATACACTGGACAGGGAGTTTCGAGACCCAGTACTTC. It is translated as CASSIHWTGSFETQYF. V gene TRBV27 combines with J gene TRBJ2-5; the match to TRBD1 covers 8 bases. The CDR3 extends over 16 amino acids. After removal of 5 bases from V and 5 bases from J, the junction contained 13 bases not matched to a gene. CDR1 and CDR2 (germline): MNHEY, SMNVEV (reference sequence).

The gene calls are TRBV7-6 and TRBJ2-1, with a weak D call TRBD2 (6 bases). CDR1 and CDR2 (germline): SGHVS, FNYEAQ. This CDR3 region has 15 residues. With 5 bases removed from V and 0 bases from J, the gap between germline ends came to 11 bases. CDR3 sequence (DNA): TGTGCCAGCAGCGAAGGGACTCCCTCCTACAATGAGCAGTTCTTC. As protein: CASSEGTPSYNEQFF.

This clone was counted between two and nine times. The gene calls are TRBV5-6 and TRBJ2-7; D gene unclear. The germline gives CDR1 SGHDT, CDR2 YYEEEE. CDR3 length: 13 amino acids. V lost 2 bases and J 7 bases, leaving 13 bases between the germline ends. CDR3 in amino acids: CASSFGSGYEQYF. Written as DNA, the CDR3 is TGTGCCAGCAGCTTCGGGTCAGGTTATGAGCAGTACTTC.